These T cell receptor beta chains were read from a single sample in a study of T-cell reconstitution after alpha-beta-depleted transplantation in children. TCRdb reprocessed the PCR reads with MiXCR, giving one entry per CDR3 protein. The sample consists of 200,000 to 250,000 distinct CDR3 sequences, about 9.2% of them appearing once. The sequencing here drew on PBMCs from the stem cell graft donor, taken from the stem cell graft. The receptors here all came from a human donor who donated a stem cell graft to a child with acute lymphoblastic leukemia. Each CDR3 is given with its conserved first and last residue. Each record gives: D gene, clone size, V gene, J gene, CDR3 protein, CDR3 DNA. The D gene is left open where the match is weak. A clone size is listed for some rows: how often the clone was seen (once, few, many), or a class if it is expanded.

D: NA
size: NA
V: TRBV6-1
J: TRBJ1-1
CDR3: CASSERGANTEAFF
DNA: TGTGCCAGCAGTGAACGAGGGGCGAACACTGAAGCTTTCTTT

D: NA
size: many
V: TRBV15
J: TRBJ2-1
CDR3: CATSRTGDSYNEQFF
DNA: TGTGCCACCAGCAGAACGGGGGACTCCTACAATGAGCAGTTCTTC

D: NA
size: many
V: TRBV20-1
J: TRBJ2-3
CDR3: CSARDWDPAADTQYF
DNA: TGCAGTGCTAGAGATTGGGACCCCGCGGCAGATACGCAGTATTTT

D: TRBD1
size: many
V: TRBV5-1
J: TRBJ1-2
CDR3: CASSPTGDRAHGYTF
DNA: TGCGCCAGCTCTCCGACCGGGGACAGGGCGCATGGCTACACCTTC

D: NA
size: NA
V: TRBV2
J: TRBJ2-2
CDR3: CASTDPQIFEGREYTGELFF
DNA: TGTGCCAGCACCGACCCCCAAATCTTTGAGGGGAGAGAGTACACCGGGGAGCTGTTTTTT

D: TRBD1
size: few
V: TRBV10-1
J: TRBJ1-5
CDR3: CASSGRGRIGPPVRNQPQHF
DNA: TGCGCCAGCAGTGGCAGGGGGCGAATTGGCCCCCCTGTGAGAAATCAGCCCCAGCATTTT

D: TRBD2
size: many
V: TRBV6-5
J: TRBJ2-7
CDR3: CASSYSSGGAGDYDEQYF
DNA: TGTGCCAGCAGTTACTCGAGCGGGGGGGCCGGGGACTACGACGAGCAGTACTTC

D: NA
size: NA
V: TRBV5-1
J: TRBJ2-3
CDR3: CASRFRGQNTDTQYF
DNA: TGCGCCAGCAGATTTAGAGGGCAGAACACAGATACGCAGTATTTT

D: NA
size: NA
V: TRBV6-2/TRBV6-3
J: TRBJ2-7
CDR3: CASSYSGTLSYEQYF
DNA: TGTGCCAGCAGTTACTCCGGGACCTTGTCCTACGAGCAGTACTTC

D: NA
size: many
V: TRBV12-3/TRBV12-4
J: TRBJ2-2
CDR3: CASSRQNFNTGELFF
DNA: TGTGCCAGCAGCCGACAGAACTTTAACACCGGGGAGCTGTTTTTT

D: NA
size: NA
V: TRBV18
J: TRBJ2-2
CDR3: CASSPRGPTTEELFF
DNA: TGTGCCAGCTCACCACGAGGGCCCACCACCGAGGAGCTGTTTTTT

D: NA
size: many
V: TRBV29-1
J: TRBJ2-2
CDR3: CSVESPGTGKNTGELFF
DNA: TGCAGCGTTGAAAGCCCCGGTACAGGGAAGAACACCGGGGAGCTGTTTTTT

D: NA
size: few
V: TRBV30
J: TRBJ1-5
CDR3: CAWQGGDNQPQHF
DNA: TGTGCCTGGCAGGGCGGGGACAATCAGCCCCAGCATTTT

D: NA
size: few
V: TRBV27
J: TRBJ1-1
CDR3: CASSPPGTHLRVAFF
DNA: TGTGCCAGCAGCCCTCCCGGGACACACCTACGGGTAGCTTTCTTT

D: NA
size: many
V: TRBV2
J: TRBJ2-1
CDR3: CASSEDRGGYNEQFF
DNA: TGTGCCAGCAGCGAAGACAGGGGAGGGTACAATGAGCAGTTCTTC

D: TRBD1
size: many
V: TRBV12-3/TRBV12-4
J: TRBJ1-4
CDR3: CASSLAGGWTNEKLFF
DNA: TGTGCCAGCAGTTTGGCAGGGGGCTGGACTAATGAAAAACTGTTTTTT

D: NA
size: many
V: TRBV6-6
J: TRBJ2-5
CDR3: CASRQETQYF
DNA: TGTGCCAGCAGACAAGAGACCCAGTACTTC

D: NA
size: many
V: TRBV7-2
J: TRBJ1-2
CDR3: CASSLEQYSYGYTF
DNA: TGTGCCAGCAGCTTAGAGCAGTACAGCTATGGCTACACCTTC

D: NA
size: few
V: TRBV6-2/TRBV6-3
J: TRBJ2-1
CDR3: CASSYSASDYVTYNEQFF
DNA: TGTGCCAGCAGTTACTCTGCTTCCGACTATGTGACTTACAATGAGCAGTTCTTC

D: NA
size: NA
V: TRBV20-1
J: TRBJ1-5
CDR3: CSARNWDHGLEPQHF
DNA: TGCAGTGCTAGAAATTGGGACCACGGATTGGAGCCCCAGCATTTT

D: NA
size: few
V: TRBV12-3/TRBV12-4
J: TRBJ2-1
CDR3: CASSQWGGANEQFF
DNA: TGTGCCAGCAGCCAGTGGGGCGGGGCCAATGAGCAGTTCTTC

D: NA
size: NA
V: TRBV20-1
J: TRBJ1-5
CDR3: CSARVVAQPQHF
DNA: TGCAGTGCTAGGGTTGTTGCTCAGCCCCAGCATTTT

D: NA
size: many
V: TRBV12-5
J: TRBJ1-2
CDR3: CASGFSNSYYGYTF
DNA: TGTGCTAGTGGTTTCTCCAACTCGTACTATGGCTACACCTTC

D: NA
size: many
V: TRBV5-4
J: TRBJ2-5
CDR3: CASSLETEPLETQYF
DNA: TGTGCCAGCAGCTTGGAAACGGAGCCCTTAGAGACCCAGTACTTC

D: NA
size: few
V: TRBV5-1
J: TRBJ2-7
CDR3: CASSLVSMRQSYEQYF
DNA: TGCGCCAGCAGCTTGGTTAGTATGCGACAGTCCTACGAGCAGTACTTC

D: TRBD1
size: NA
V: TRBV5-1
J: TRBJ1-1
CDR3: CASSLTGDAEAFF
DNA: TGCGCCAGCAGCTTGACAGGGGATGCTGAAGCTTTCTTT

D: TRBD1
size: NA
V: TRBV19
J: TRBJ1-1
CDR3: CASSIHTGVDTEAFF
DNA: TGTGCCAGTAGTATTCATACAGGGGTGGACACTGAAGCTTTCTTT

D: TRBD1
size: few
V: TRBV5-1
J: TRBJ1-2
CDR3: CASSLDRQGVGGYTF
DNA: TGCGCCAGCAGCTTGGATCGACAGGGAGTAGGTGGCTACACCTTC

D: TRBD1
size: few
V: TRBV29-1
J: TRBJ1-1
CDR3: CSVDRGSEAFF
DNA: TGCAGCGTAGACAGGGGGTCTGAAGCTTTCTTT

D: NA
size: many
V: TRBV7-9
J: TRBJ1-1
CDR3: CASSFPMNTEAFF
DNA: TGTGCCAGCAGCTTTCCCATGAACACTGAAGCTTTCTTT

D: TRBD2
size: many
V: TRBV7-9
J: TRBJ2-3
CDR3: CASRSGGSTDTQYF
DNA: TGTGCCAGCAGGTCGGGGGGGAGCACAGATACGCAGTATTTT

D: TRBD1
size: many
V: TRBV10-3
J: TRBJ2-7
CDR3: CAATPTGGSYEQYF
DNA: TGTGCCGCCACCCCCACAGGGGGCTCCTACGAGCAGTACTTC

D: TRBD1
size: NA
V: TRBV20-1
J: TRBJ2-1
CDR3: CSADPTGHNEQFF
DNA: TGCAGTGCTGACCCGACAGGGCACAATGAGCAGTTCTTC

D: TRBD1
size: many
V: TRBV10-3
J: TRBJ2-1
CDR3: CAIRGTGGSYNEQFF
DNA: TGTGCCATCAGGGGGACAGGGGGTTCCTACAATGAGCAGTTCTTC

D: NA
size: NA
V: TRBV3-1
J: TRBJ2-7
CDR3: CASSQDNQGGYEQYF
DNA: TGTGCCAGCAGCCAAGACAATCAGGGAGGCTACGAGCAGTACTTC

D: NA
size: NA
V: TRBV7-9
J: TRBJ2-6
CDR3: CASSSPDGRSGANVLTF
DNA: TGTGCCAGCAGCTCCCCGGACGGACGGTCTGGGGCCAACGTCCTGACTTTC

D: TRBD2
size: few
V: TRBV20-1
J: TRBJ2-7
CDR3: CSAQGLAGTYEQYF
DNA: TGCAGTGCCCAGGGACTAGCGGGGACGTACGAGCAGTACTTC

D: NA
size: many
V: TRBV7-2
J: TRBJ1-1
CDR3: CASSSFRLGTEAFF
DNA: TGTGCCAGCAGCTCCTTCCGACTGGGGACTGAAGCTTTCTTT